Sequencing of this T cell receptor (beta chain) was carried out in a study of T cell responses to AZD1222 COVID-19 vaccine. Whole-study results and caveats: Mostly white British, mostly female donors; authors suggested clonal diversity may be underestimated. CD4 TCRs covered the whole spike, strongest at regions 160-218 and 743-854. Reportedly, nearly half the spike-specific TCRs target unmutated variant regions.

Remarks on this clone: Its antigen remains unknown.

J gave up 6 bases and V 1 base, and 9 bases lay outside the gene matches. This CDR3 is built from 16 residues. Per germline, CDR1 SEHNR and CDR2 FQNEAQ (reference sequence). TCRdb's table, derived via immunoSEQ multiplex PCR, lists solely in-frame clones and lacks some. This table has more than 95,000 clones, more than 75% appearing once. The sample was peripheral blood, taken on day 0 of AZD1222 vaccination. The chain is built from TRBV7-9 and TRBJ1-2; the match to TRBD1 covers 9 bases. This receptor was identified in an adult in good health. The CDR3 nucleotides read TGTGCCAGCAGCTTAGGATTACAGGGGGCTTCGGATGGCTACACCTTC. Translation gives CASSLGLQGASDGYTF.